These 13 T cell receptor beta chains originate from one sample sequenced in a study of cytotoxic CD8 clonotypes in ibrutinib-treated CLL. Sequenced by immunoSEQ multiplex PCR; TCRdb stores in-frame clones only, minus some. This table has nearly 100,000 clones, approximately 78% appearing once. The material was PBMCs, obtained after 12 months of ibrutinib treatment. Receptors were obtained from a human donor with chronic lymphocytic leukemia.

This chain uses TRBV6-5 with TRBJ1-5; 8 positions agree with TRBD1. The CDR3 extends over 14 amino acids. The V gene end was trimmed by 9 bases and the J gene end by 2 bases; junction bases not matched to a gene: 6. The germline V gene has CDR1 MNHEY and CDR2 SVGAGI. In DNA, the CDR3 is TGTGCCAGTCAGGGGGCTCGTGGCAATCAGCCCCAGCATTTT. Protein: CASQGARGNQPQHF.

The chain employs TRBV11-2 and TRBJ2-3; D not resolved. Deletions cut 5 bases from V and 3 bases from J, with 6 bases between. The CDR3 runs 12 residues. Looked up from germline, CDR1 is SGHAT and CDR2 is FQNNGV. The CDR3 DNA sequence: TGTGCCAGCAGCCCGATGACAGATACGCAGTATTTT. Residues: CASSPMTDTQYF.

The chain uses TRBV18 and TRBJ2-7; 7 positions match TRBD1. This CDR3 comprises 15 residues. V was pared by 0 bases and J by 3 bases, with 5 bases of the junction left unmatched. CDR1 and CDR2 (germline): KGHSH, LQKENI. This CDR3 is CASSPPGGGYYEQYF. As DNA, the CDR3 is TGTGCCAGCTCACCACCAGGGGGCGGTTACTACGAGCAGTACTTC.

This clone was recorded a few times. CDR3 residues: CASSVGSAGPNEQFF. The CDR3 DNA sequence: TGTGCCAGCAGCGTAGGATCGGCAGGGCCCAATGAGCAGTTCTTC. This chain connects TRBV9 to TRBJ2-1, with D maybe TRBD1 (5 bases). The CDR3 has 15 residues. V lost 0 bases to trimming and J lost 6 bases, with 13 bases between them. CDR1 and CDR2 (germline): SGDLS, YYNGEE. Full variable domain (missing parts from reference TRBV9 and TRBJ2-1): DSGVTQTPKHLITATGQRVTLRCSPRSGDLSVYWYQQSLDQGLQFLIQYYNGEERAKGNILERFSAQQFPDLHSELNLSSLELGDSALYFCASSVGSAGPNEQFFGPGTRLTVL.

This chain connects TRBV5-1 to TRBJ2-1; D is perhaps TRBD2 (5 bases). CDR1 is SGHRS and CDR2 is YFSETQ in the germline V gene. This CDR3 comprises 15 residues. Trimming shortened V by 4 bases and J by 2 bases, and 13 bases separated the two germline ends. The CDR3 sequence is CASSLDEGAYNEQFF. The CDR3 nucleotides read TGCGCCAGCAGCCTGGACGAGGGTGCCTACAATGAGCAGTTCTTC.

The rearrangement joins TRBV5-1 to TRBJ2-1; the match to TRBD2 covers 8 bases. The J segment lost 8 bases and the V segment lost 3 bases, leaving 16 bases of the junction unmatched. Germline V lookup: CDR1 SGHRS, CDR2 YFSETQ. The CDR3 consists of 17 residues. CDR3 loop: CASSSPKSPTSDDEQFF. The CDR3 nucleotides read TGCGCCAGCAGCTCTCCCAAGTCCCCGACTAGCGACGATGAGCAGTTCTTC.

This chain uses TRBV5-1 with TRBJ2-3; TRBD1 matches at 10 bases. V gave up 4 bases and J gave up 3 bases; unmatched junction bases: 8. The CDR3 loop spans 16 amino acids. The germline V gene encodes CDR1 SGHRS and CDR2 YFSETQ. The CDR3 sequence: CASSPGTGDLTDTQYF. The CDR3 DNA is TGCGCCAGCAGCCCGGGGACAGGGGATTTAACAGATACGCAGTATTTT.

V usage is TRBV6-5 and J usage is TRBJ2-7; D unresolved. The CDR3 loop spans 13 amino acids. Germline V CDR1 and CDR2: MNHEY, SVGAGI. V shed 3 bases and J shed 5 bases, with 11 bases lying between them. The CDR3 loop reads CASSYFPGDEQYF. CDR3 DNA: TGTGCCAGCAGTTATTTCCCTGGGGACGAGCAGTACTTC.

V gene TRBV5-4 combines with J gene TRBJ2-3; TRBD1 matches at 11 bases. Germline CDR1 is SGHNT and CDR2 is YYREEE (reference sequence). The CDR3 length is 17 residues. Trimming took 3 bases from V and 3 from J; bases not matched to a gene: 9. The CDR3 DNA reads as TGTGCCAGCAGCTCTGGGACAGGGGGGCTTGTGACAGATACGCAGTATTTT. Translated: CASSSGTGGLVTDTQYF.

This clone was observed a few times. Other DNA sequences in the sample encode the same CDR3. J is TRBJ1-1 and V is TRBV5-4, with TRBD1 as a possible D gene (5 bases). CDR1 is SGHNT and CDR2 is YYREEE in the germline V gene (reference sequence). CDR3 length: 14 residues. With 0 bases removed from V and 1 base from J, the gap between germline ends came to 7 bases. The DNA of the CDR3 is TGTGCCAGCAGCTTGGGAACAGGGAACACTGAAGCTTTCTTT. Protein: CASSLGTGNTEAFF.

This chain joins TRBV4-1 and TRBJ2-1, with TRBD2 matching over 12 bases. V gave up 1 base and J gave up 9 bases; unmatched junction bases: 7. This CDR3 region has 16 residues. Germline V CDR1 and CDR2: MGHRA, YSYEKL. CDR3 in DNA: TGCGCCAGCAGCCAAGCTAGCGGGGGGGGTACAATTGAGCAGTTCTTC. It is translated as CASSQASGGGTIEQFF.

This clone has only a few counts. The chain joins TRBV2 to TRBJ2-2, with 9 bases matching TRBD1. CDR1 and CDR2 from the germline V gene are SNHLY and FYNNEI. V trimming: 10 bases; J trimming: 6 bases; junction bases outside the gene matches: 12. This CDR3 region has 15 residues. The CDR3 is CATSMGQGGPGELFF. The CDR3 nucleotides read TGTGCCACCTCGATGGGACAGGGTGGCCCCGGGGAGCTGTTTTTT.

The chain carries TRBV5-1 and TRBJ2-3; 8 nucleotides match TRBD2. The CDR3 consists of 16 residues. Per the germline V gene, CDR1 is SGHRS and CDR2 is YFSETQ. The ends lost 3 bases at V and 0 bases at J; junction bases unmatched: 6. DNA for the CDR3: TGCGCCAGCAGCTCCGGGGGGGACGCTAGCACAGATACGCAGTATTTT. This codes for CASSSGGDASTDTQYF.